Included here is one TCR beta chain sequence, with context. Its antigen is currently not known. No per-base quality is available; no much larger clone lies one base away. CDR1 and CDR2 (MNHEY, SVGEGT) derive from the germline V gene. Deletion took 3 bases off V and 9 bases off J, with a span of 9 bases between the germline ends. From the cysteine up to the phenylalanine, the CDR3 has a length of 13 residues. CDR3 DNA only is kept here, 39 bases in frame from base 1. PBMCs were isolated by Ficoll-Paque density gradient centrifugation. Data came from an Illumina NovaSeq 6000. TCRalpha and TCRbeta cDNA libraries were built by 5'RACE with constant-segment primers, adding sample barcodes and unique molecular identifiers. Trizol reagent was used to extract RNA from every sample. The libraries were amplified in two PCR steps, and the second step added a second sample barcode and Illumina TruSeq adapters. Sequencing of the libraries was done on an Illumina NovaSeq, producing 2 x 150 bp paired-end reads. The authors' pipeline ran thus. With migec v1.2.7, reads were demultiplexed and then collapsed into UMI-guided consensus sequences. Using mixcr v2.1.11, UMI consensuses were aligned to TRA and TRB V and J templates and then assembled into clonotypes. A clonotype was counted as expanded or contracted only when both edgeR and NoisET called the clonotype significant, with the noise models trained on biological replicates. For edgeR calls, the cutoffs were a false discovery rate-adjusted p below 0.01 and a log2 fold-change threshold of 1. As an exploratory analysis of dynamics, max-normalized trajectories of the 1000 most abundant clonotypes were examined by PCA with hierarchical clustering. Each responding clone was given a CD4 or CD8 phenotype based on the CD4+ and CD8+ repertoires, which had been sequenced separately. The raw public data were reprocessed by TCRdb itself: fastp quality trimming at Q25, MiXCR clonotype calling, in-frame beta chains only. When rows share a CDR3 protein, they turn into one entry using the most common DNA and genes. Here the V and J calls rest on TCRdb's processing, not on the authors' analysis. Here the sample has hundreds of thousands of distinct CDR3 sequences; over 13% occur a single time. The ten biggest clones cover under 25% of the sample.

This specimen comes from a study of T-cell memory formation after mild COVID-19 (dated by TCRdb to the early 2020s). Study-wide context: TCR sequence clusters from the two donors were found to be largely donor specific. The cohort comprised two young, previously healthy adult volunteers, one female and one male. T-cell clones expanding and contracting after mild COVID-19 in a couple of donors were tracked by longitudinal TCRalpha and TCRbeta repertoire sequencing.

The study at large found these results: From day 15 to 85, contracting clones showed balanced CD4/CD8 phenotypes, whereas a second wave of clones that expanded from day 15 to 37 leaned towards CD4+. The second-wave clones that peaked on day 37 were not confirmed to be SARS-CoV-2 specific. The detection of some responding clones in pre-infection memory suggests that pre-existing cross-reactive memory T cells joined the SARS-CoV-2 response. Contracting CD4+ clones were located mainly in the CM and EM memory subsets, whereas CD8+ clones were found to be enriched in EMRA. The study covered only a couple of mild cases, and larger cohorts including severe cases with pre-infection samples were considered necessary.

Sequenced sample: PBMCs or a T cell subset sorted from them (not recorded which). This clonotype was obtained from a young man who had mild COVID-19 (a few samples of this study predate the infection). The sample titles of this study are shuffled in the database, so cell type and time point are left out; the donor was told from shared clones. The V and J segments used are TRBV6-2 or TRBV6-3 and TRBJ1-6, with no D gene named confidently. The sequenced DNA is TGTGCCAGCAGTTATCGGGAGGTTTCACCCCTCCACTTT. It is translated as CASSYREVSPLHF.